The 22 T cell receptor beta chains below come from one sample, sequenced in a study of T-cell reconstitution after alpha-beta-depleted transplantation in children. Construction of the TCRbeta library involved unique molecular identifiers. TCRdb re-called the PCR reads with MiXCR, one entry per CDR3 protein. The sample lists about 540,000 distinct CDR3 sequences, approximately 20% occurring once. Here the sequenced sample was PBMCs from the stem cell graft donor, taken from the stem cell graft. These receptors were collected from a human donor who donated a stem cell graft to a child with acute lymphoblastic leukemia.

CDR3 DNA: TGTGCCAGTAGTATAGATAATGGGGTGTCCGGCTACACCTTC. This encodes CASSIDNGVSGYTF. This chain links TRBV19 with TRBJ1-2; D call uncertain. The V gene lost 0 bases and the J gene lost 8 bases, with 13 bases spanning the gap. Germline assignment: CDR1 LNHDA and CDR2 SQIVND (reference sequence). The CDR3 runs to 14 residues.

The chain combines TRBV19 with TRBJ1-2; the match to TRBD1 covers 9 bases. The J segment lost 5 bases and the V segment lost 4 bases, leaving 2 bases of the junction unmatched. The CDR3 is made up of 13 amino acids. The germline V gene encodes CDR1 LNHDA and CDR2 SQIVND (reference sequence). The CDR3 bases are TGTGCCAGTAGTACACAGGGGGCGTATGGCTACACCTTC. It encodes CASSTQGAYGYTF.

This clonotype was counted only a few times. The V and J genes are TRBV25-1 and TRBJ1-1; D may be TRBD1 (6 bases). Germline values: CDR1 MGHDK, CDR2 SYGVNS. The CDR3 runs to 14 residues. Trimming shortened V by 1 base and J by 7 bases, and 13 bases separated the two germline ends. The CDR3 is CASSELYRAGEAFF. CDR3 DNA sequence: TGTGCCAGCAGTGAATTGTACAGGGCAGGTGAAGCTTTCTTT. The complete variable domain, with remaining parts taken from reference TRBV25-1 and TRBJ1-1, reads EADIYQTPRYLVIGTGKKITLECSQTMGHDKMYWYQQDPGMELHLIHYSYGVNSTEKGDLSSESTVSRIRTEHFPLTLESARPSHTSQYLCASSELYRAGEAFFGQGTRLTVV.

This sequence joins TRBV4-1 and TRBJ2-2; 10 bases map to TRBD1. The V segment lost 4 bases and the J segment 3 bases; nucleotides outside the gene matches: 5. Germline loops: CDR1 MGHRA, CDR2 YSYEKL. There are 16 residues in the CDR3. Here the CDR3 reads CASSPTGTGDTGELFF. DNA of the CDR3: TGCGCCAGCAGCCCGACCGGGACAGGGGACACCGGGGAGCTGTTTTTT.

This clonotype was observed a few times. The J gene is TRBJ2-1, the V gene TRBV15; the D gene is possibly TRBD2 (5 bases). This CDR3 is 18 amino acids long. The V gene's germline CDR1 is LNHNV and CDR2 YYDKDF (reference sequence). Trimming left V 3 bases short and J 1 base short, with 19 bases between. The CDR3 sequence: CATSSLTGVPQSYNEQFF. The DNA of the CDR3 is TGTGCCACCAGCAGTCTTACCGGGGTCCCTCAATCCTACAATGAGCAGTTCTTC.

This chain links TRBV14 with TRBJ1-5, with TRBD1 as a possible D gene (6 bases). V shed 1 base and J shed 11 bases, with 12 bases lying between them. Germline V gene lookup returns CDR1 SGHDN and CDR2 FVKESK. CDR3 length equals 13 residues. The CDR3 loop reads CASSQGGGFSQHF. CDR3 in DNA: TGTGCCAGCAGCCAAGGGGGGGGCTTTTCCCAGCATTTT.

This clonotype turned up a few times. DNA of the CDR3: TGTGCCAGCAGTTTATTAGGAGCAGGGGAGGTCACTGAAGCTTTCTTT. It specifies CASSLLGAGEVTEAFF. The chain has TRBV27 and TRBJ1-1, with a possible D match to TRBD1 (6 bases). Trimming cost V 1 base and J 4 bases, with 16 bases left between them. Germline V gene sequence: CDR1 MNHEY, CDR2 SMNVEV (reference sequence). The CDR3 runs to 16 residues.

The chain joins TRBV15 to TRBJ1-1; D possibly corresponds to TRBD1 (5 bases). The ends were cut back, 5 bases at V and 1 base at J, with 17 bases in the middle. The length of the CDR3 is 16 residues. CDR1 is LNHNV, CDR2 YYDKDF, per germline (reference sequence). CDR3 loop: CATSGDGRHWNTEAFF. The CDR3 nucleotides are TGTGCCACCAGCGGGGACGGGCGACACTGGAACACTGAAGCTTTCTTT.

This clonotype turned up a few times. The genes are TRBV5-1 and TRBJ1-6; D call uncertain. The germline V gene encodes CDR1 SGHRS and CDR2 YFSETQ. The CDR3 totals 12 residues. V lost 0 bases to trimming and J lost 10 bases, with 5 bases between them. The CDR3 spells CASSLGVSPLHF. The CDR3, as DNA: TGCGCCAGCAGCTTGGGGGTCTCACCCCTCCACTTT. The whole variable domain, remainder taken from reference TRBV5-1 and TRBJ1-6, is KAGVTQTPRYLIKTRGQQVTLSCSPISGHRSVSWYQQTPGQGLQFLFEYFSETQRNKGNFPGRFSGRQFSNSRSEMNVSTLELGDSALYLCASSLGVSPLHFGNGTRLTVT.

The J gene is TRBJ2-6, the V gene TRBV20-1, with 11 bases identical to TRBD1. V lost 5 bases and J lost 2; bases outside the gene matches: 5. The CDR3 is 16 residues long. The germline CDR1 and CDR2 sequences are DFQATT and SNEGSKA (reference sequence). The CDR3 DNA reads TGCAGTGCTGAGGACAGGGGGCACCCTGGGGCCAACGTCCTGACTTTC. Protein: CSAEDRGHPGANVLTF.

This clonotype turned up a few times. The chain uses TRBV29-1 and TRBJ1-2, with 7 bases identical to TRBD1. CDR1 is SQVTM and CDR2 is ANQGSEA in the germline V gene. This CDR3 spans 12 amino acids. Trimming at V came to 7 bases and at J to 8 bases, leaving 10 bases not matched to a gene. In DNA, the CDR3 is TGCAGCGCTGTAGGGGGCAGCGGGGGCTACACCTTC. Protein product: CSAVGGSGGYTF.

This rearrangement joins TRBV5-6 to TRBJ1-2; 7 bases line up with TRBD1. CDR1 is SGHDT, CDR2 YYEEEE, per germline. Unmatched junction bases numbered 8, after V lost 4 bases and J lost 2 bases. There are 15 residues in the CDR3. The CDR3, as DNA: TGTGCCAGCAGCCGCGCATGGGACAGAAACTATGGCTACACCTTC. This encodes CASSRAWDRNYGYTF.

In this sample, this clonotype turned up a few times. The chain recombines TRBV14 with TRBJ2-3; 8 bases map to TRBD2. The germline CDR1 and CDR2 sequences are SGHDN and FVKESK. Trimming took 3 bases from V and 2 from J; bases not matched to a gene: 4. CDR3 length equals 15 residues. The CDR3 protein is CASSHLTSATDTQYF. The CDR3 DNA reads as TGTGCCAGCAGCCACCTGACTAGCGCCACAGATACGCAGTATTTT.

The chain combines TRBV9 with TRBJ2-5, with D hard to call. This CDR3 is built from 14 residues. Trimming pared 0 bases from V and 1 base from J, leaving 7 bases between. Germline CDR1 and CDR2: SGDLS and YYNGEE. This chain's CDR3 is CASSVGQLQETQYF. The CDR3 DNA reads TGTGCCAGCAGCGTAGGTCAACTCCAAGAGACCCAGTACTTC.

The chain carries TRBV6-1 and TRBJ1-6; the D gene is possibly TRBD1 (5 bases). This CDR3 has 13 amino acids. The ends were cut back, 7 bases at V and 9 bases at J, with 13 bases in the middle. In germline, CDR1 is MNHNS, CDR2 SASEGT. The CDR3 loop is CASNMGDASPLHF. CDR3 nucleotide sequence: TGTGCCAGCAATATGGGGGACGCTTCACCCCTCCACTTT.

This chain's CDR3 is CASSDGRDTEAFF. The CDR3 DNA reads as TGTGCCAGCAGCGATGGGAGGGACACTGAAGCTTTCTTT. The J gene is TRBJ1-1, the V gene TRBV9; D uncertain. CDR1 is SGDLS, CDR2 YYNGEE, per germline. Trimming left V 3 bases short and J 3 bases short, with 9 bases between. The CDR3 extends over 13 amino acids.

This clonotype was picked up a small number of times. The chain employs TRBV7-6 and TRBJ2-1, with 10 nucleotides matching TRBD2. CDR3 length: 20 amino acids. The J segment lost 7 bases and the V segment lost 3 bases, leaving 21 bases of the junction unmatched. Germline CDR1 is SGHVS and CDR2 is FNYEAQ. The CDR3 here is CASSFSLGLAGVPLTNEQFF. The DNA for the CDR3 is TGTGCCAGCAGCTTTTCTTTGGGGCTAGCGGGAGTCCCTTTGACGAATGAGCAGTTCTTC.

This clonotype appeared many times. Its ends do not fully match the called genes, so a read error is possible. The chain combines TRBV10-1 with TRBJ2-2; D possibly corresponds to TRBD2 (5 bases). The CDR3 loop spans 13 amino acids. Per germline, CDR1 WNHNN and CDR2 SYGVQD (reference sequence). CDR3: CASSEGNTGELFF. The CDR3 region has the DNA TGTGCCAGCAGTGAGGGGAACACCGGGGAGCTGTTTTTT.

The table lists this clonotype with a few counts. The chain has TRBV13 and TRBJ2-1; D perhaps matches TRBD2 (6 bases). V dropped 6 bases and J dropped 10 bases, with 10 bases sitting between them. This CDR3 contains 11 residues. Germline V gene lookup returns CDR1 PRHDT and CDR2 FYEKMQ (reference sequence). DNA of the CDR3: TGTGCCAGCAGGGGGCGGGAAGAGCAGTTCTTC. Its translation is CASRGREEQFF.

This rearrangement joins TRBV7-9 to TRBJ2-7; TRBD1 matches at 9 bases. This CDR3 contains 15 residues. Per germline, CDR1 SEHNR and CDR2 FQNEAQ (reference sequence). With V trimmed by 6 bases and J by 3 bases, 9 bases remained unmatched. DNA of the CDR3: TGTGCCAGCAGTCTGGGACAGGGTAATTTCTACGAGCAGTACTTC. Translated, it gives CASSLGQGNFYEQYF.

This clonotype was counted between two and nine times. This chain uses TRBV12-3 or TRBV12-4 with TRBJ2-7; weak D call: TRBD2 (7 bases). V shed 7 bases and J shed 5 bases, with 21 bases lying between them. The CDR3 runs to 15 residues. CDR3 region: CASTQGGAGLNEQYF. Written as DNA, the CDR3 is TGTGCCAGCACCCAAGGGGGGGCTGGGTTGAACGAGCAGTACTTC.

This clonotype turned up a few times. The rearrangement uses TRBV30 and TRBJ2-2; 8 positions agree with TRBD2. The CDR3 consists of 14 residues. With 4 bases clipped from V and 6 bases from J, the junction kept 7 bases outside the gene matches. The germline V gene has CDR1 GTSNPN and CDR2 SVGIG (reference sequence). This CDR3 reads CAWNLAGSAGELFF. In nucleotides, the CDR3 is TGTGCCTGGAACTTAGCGGGATCGGCCGGGGAGCTGTTTTTT.